The rows below give T cell receptor beta chains drawn from one sample of a study of cytomegalovirus exposure and HLA in healthy donors. TCRdb's table, derived via immunoSEQ multiplex PCR, lists solely in-frame clones and lacks some. The sample records some 160,000 clones, over 75% being singletons. The sequenced sample was PBMCs. These receptors were taken from a woman younger than 45 in good health and CMV-seronegative. Each CDR3 is given with its conserved first and last residue. A D gene is named only where the DNA matches it firmly. Rows may omit the clone size; those that give it use once, few, many or a size class.

CDR3 protein,CDR3 DNA,V gene,D gene,J gene,clone size
CASAYGGPGNTIYF,TGTGCCAGCGCCTACGGGGGGCCTGGAAACACCATATATTTT,TRBV2,-,TRBJ1-3,-
CASCYLTGEDSPLHF,TGTGCCAGCTGCTACTTGACAGGGGAGGATTCACCCCTCCACTTT,TRBV28,TRBD1,TRBJ1-6,-
CASSLEGMSTEAFF,TGCGCCAGCAGCTTGGAGGGGATGAGCACTGAAGCTTTCTTT,TRBV5-1,-,TRBJ1-1,-
CSAGQVSNYGYTF,TGCAGCGCCGGACAGGTTTCTAACTATGGCTACACCTTC,TRBV29-1,TRBD1,TRBJ1-2,once
CSVSQGALYEQYF,TGCAGCGTCTCACAGGGGGCTTTGTACGAGCAGTACTTC,TRBV29-1,TRBD1,TRBJ2-7,-
CASERGANTGELFF,TGTGCCAGCGAGCGGGGGGCGAACACCGGGGAGCTGTTTTTT,TRBV4-2,TRBD2,TRBJ2-2,-
CASSVESGGALDTQYF,TGTGCCAGCAGCGTAGAAAGCGGGGGGGCTCTAGATACGCAGTATTTT,TRBV9,TRBD2,TRBJ2-3,-
CASSQHHRASGNTIYF,TGTGCCAGCAGCCAACACCACAGGGCTTCAGGAAACACCATATATTTT,TRBV7-9,-,TRBJ1-3,-
CASSLALNNEQFF,TGTGCCAGCAGCTTGGCACTGAACAATGAGCAGTTCTTC,TRBV5-1,-,TRBJ2-1,-
CASSPPAGGPQHF,TGTGCCAGCTCACCACCGGCAGGGGGGCCCCAGCATTTT,TRBV18,TRBD1,TRBJ1-5,-
CASSLGRFYGYTF,TGCGCCAGCAGCTTAGGGAGGTTCTATGGCTACACCTTC,TRBV5-1,-,TRBJ1-2,-
CASSRTGGREKLFF,TGTGCCAGCAGTCGGACAGGGGGCCGGGAAAAACTGTTTTTT,TRBV28,TRBD1,TRBJ1-4,few
CASTGPSGNTIYF,TGTGCCAGCACAGGTCCCTCTGGAAACACCATATATTTT,TRBV2,-,TRBJ1-3,few
CSVRKGLAGGRGTDTQYF,TGCAGCGTACGGAAAGGACTAGCGGGGGGGCGTGGCACAGATACGCAGTATTTT,TRBV29-1,TRBD2,TRBJ2-3,-
CASSQAMTRGGTDTQYF,TGTGCCAGCAGCCAAGCGATGACGCGGGGGGGAACAGATACGCAGTATTTT,TRBV4-2,TRBD2,TRBJ2-3,-
CASSQGQGVLGYTF,TGTGCCAGCAGTCAGGGACAGGGGGTACTTGGCTACACCTTC,TRBV27,TRBD1,TRBJ1-2,-
CASSPYRSAGGLQETQYF,TGTGCCAGCTCACCATATAGAAGCGCAGGGGGCCTCCAAGAGACCCAGTACTTC,TRBV18,TRBD1,TRBJ2-5,once
CASSLAGVDTGELFF,TGTGCCAGCAGCTTGGCCGGGGTCGACACCGGGGAGCTGTTTTTT,TRBV5-4,-,TRBJ2-2,-
CASSQVSGGGGETQYF,TGCGCCAGCAGCCAAGTATCGGGTGGGGGCGGGGAGACCCAGTACTTC,TRBV4-1,-,TRBJ2-5,-
CASSPPGTSGYTF,TGTGCCAGCAGTCCCCCGGGAACGAGTGGCTACACCTTC,TRBV5-4,-,TRBJ1-2,-
CASSLTQGLVYEQYF,TGTGCCAGCAGCTTGACACAGGGGTTAGTCTACGAGCAGTACTTC,TRBV5-6,TRBD1,TRBJ2-7,-
CASSRVGAVVEKLFF,TGCGCCAGCTCCAGAGTGGGGGCGGTCGTCGAAAAACTGTTTTTT,TRBV5-1,-,TRBJ1-4,-
CASSDAAPGVRELFF,TGTGCCAGCAGTGACGCGGCCCCGGGGGTCCGGGAGCTGTTTTTT,TRBV9,-,TRBJ2-2,-
CASSEAPGGNNSPLHF,TGTGCCAGCAGTGAAGCGCCGGGGGGGAATAATTCACCCCTCCACTTT,TRBV6-1,-,TRBJ1-6,-
CASSFLEGAASPLHF,TGTGCCAGCAGCTTCTTGGAGGGGGCGGCTTCACCCCTCCACTTT,TRBV7-9,TRBD1,TRBJ1-6,-
CASSRSSPDRLFNTEAFF,TGCGCCAGCAGCCGAAGTTCGCCCGACAGACTTTTTAACACTGAAGCTTTCTTT,TRBV5-1,-,TRBJ1-1,-
CASSQDRATGELFF,TGTGCCAGCAGCCAAGATCGAGCAACCGGGGAGCTGTTTTTT,TRBV4-2,-,TRBJ2-2,-
CASTLGGVTGELFF,TGTGCCAGCACCCTTGGGGGGGTCACCGGGGAGCTGTTTTTT,TRBV11-2,TRBD2,TRBJ2-2,few
CASSGLGGETQYF,TGTGCCAGTAGTGGACTAGGGGGGGAGACCCAGTACTTC,TRBV19,-,TRBJ2-5,-
CASSLAQTSGRTDF,TGTGCCAGCAGCTTGGCCCAGACTAGCGGGAGGACGGACTTC,TRBV5-6,TRBD2,TRBJ2-5,-
CASSLRDRGLDGYTF,TGCGCCAGCAGTTTACGGGACAGGGGGTTGGATGGCTACACCTTC,TRBV5-1,TRBD1,TRBJ1-2,-
CASSEPSGAYGYTF,TGTGCCAGCAGTGAACCATCAGGGGCCTATGGCTACACCTTC,TRBV25-1,-,TRBJ1-2,-
CASSFDSYSGNTIYF,TGTGCCAGCAGCTTCGACAGCTACTCTGGAAACACCATATATTTT,TRBV9,-,TRBJ1-3,-
CSVSGGPEQYF,TGCAGCGTTTCAGGGGGCCCCGAGCAGTACTTC,TRBV29-1,TRBD1,TRBJ2-7,-
CASSARAGQGASGNTIYF,TGTGCCAGCAGCGCCCGGGCGGGACAGGGGGCGTCTGGAAACACCATATATTTT,TRBV7-2,TRBD1,TRBJ1-3,-
CASEAGGQSAGELFF,TGTGCCAGCGAGGCCGGGGGTCAATCGGCCGGGGAGCTGTTTTTT,TRBV2,-,TRBJ2-2,few
CASSEIGPGLSQETQYF,TGTGCCAGCAGTGAAATTGGGCCAGGGTTGTCCCAAGAGACCCAGTACTTC,TRBV2,-,TRBJ2-5,-
CATSDTTSGDNEQFF,TGTGCCACCAGCGATACGACTAGCGGGGACAATGAGCAGTTCTTC,TRBV15,TRBD2,TRBJ2-1,few
CASSTRQGEETQYF,TGTGCCAGCAGTACCCGACAGGGAGAAGAGACCCAGTACTTC,TRBV27,TRBD1,TRBJ2-5,-
CAGLEESYQETQYF,TGTGCCGGCCTTGAGGAGTCGTACCAAGAGACCCAGTACTTC,TRBV2,-,TRBJ2-5,-
CASGSGQVTYGYTF,TGTGCTAGTGGTTCCGGACAGGTCACCTATGGCTACACCTTC,TRBV12-5,TRBD1,TRBJ1-2,-
CASMGDSDEAFF,TGTGCCAGCATGGGGGACTCCGATGAAGCTTTCTTT,TRBV6-1,-,TRBJ1-1,few
CASSLQAQVSGNTIYF,TGTGCCAGCAGTTTGCAGGCCCAAGTCTCTGGAAACACCATATATTTT,TRBV2,-,TRBJ1-3,-
CASTPRLAHSLYEQYF,TGTGCCAGCACCCCTAGACTAGCCCACTCCCTCTACGAGCAGTACTTC,TRBV11-2,TRBD2,TRBJ2-7,-
CASSEAGIGAGELFF,TGTGCCAGCAGTGAAGCAGGGATCGGGGCCGGGGAGCTGTTTTTT,TRBV6-1,-,TRBJ2-2,-
CASSLQGGGQGSYGYTF,TGCGCCAGCAGCCTCCAGGGGGGGGGACAGGGGAGCTATGGCTACACCTTC,TRBV4-1,TRBD1,TRBJ1-2,-
CSVDGLNQETQYF,TGCAGCGTTGATGGCCTTAATCAAGAGACCCAGTACTTC,TRBV29-1,-,TRBJ2-5,once
CASSLGGQSNYGYTF,TGTGCCAGCAGCTTGGGGGGACAGTCAAACTATGGCTACACCTTC,TRBV5-4,TRBD1,TRBJ1-2,-
CASSAPGLADGTDTQYF,TGTGCCAGCAGCGCACCGGGACTAGCGGATGGCACAGATACGCAGTATTTT,TRBV7-2,TRBD2,TRBJ2-3,-
CASSPITGASSSSGNTIYF,TGTGCCAGCTCACCAATTACAGGGGCCTCCTCCTCCTCTGGAAACACCATATATTTT,TRBV18,TRBD1,TRBJ1-3,-
CASSPRTGMLETQYF,TGTGCCAGTAGTCCAAGGACAGGGATGTTGGAGACCCAGTACTTC,TRBV19,TRBD1,TRBJ2-5,-
CASSPHRGNTEAFF,TGCGCCAGCAGCCCCCACAGGGGAAACACTGAAGCTTTCTTT,TRBV5-1,TRBD1,TRBJ1-1,few
CASGPGLAGVYEQYF,TGTGCCAGTGGCCCGGGACTAGCGGGGGTTTACGAGCAGTACTTC,TRBV19,TRBD2,TRBJ2-7,-
CASSLGGGYQETQYF,TGTGCCAGCAGCCTAGGAGGGGGTTACCAAGAGACCCAGTACTTC,TRBV7-9,-,TRBJ2-5,-
CASKGQGALLSYEQYF,TGTGCCAGCAAAGGACAGGGGGCCCTGCTTTCCTACGAGCAGTACTTC,TRBV27,TRBD1,TRBJ2-7,-